These T cell receptor beta chains were read from a single sample in a study of blood T cell repertoires in COVID-19. Sequenced by immunoSEQ multiplex PCR; TCRdb stores in-frame clones only, minus some. This repertoire shows around 310,000 clones, over 75% found once; its top ten account for over 4.5%. Material for sequencing was PBMCs or T cells enriched from blood (not recorded which). These receptors were collected from a man aged 30-40 years who had recovered from COVID-19. Each CDR3 is given with its conserved first and last residue. The D gene is left open where the match is weak. Clone size, where shown, is once, few, many, or a class for clones that have expanded.

V gene	D gene	CDR3 length	clone size	J gene	CDR3 DNA	CDR3 protein
TRBV3-1/TRBV3-2	TRBD1	14	few	TRBJ1-2	TGTGCCAGCAGCCTAAGGGACAGCTTCTATGGCTACACCTTC	CASSLRDSFYGYTF
TRBV30	TRBD2	17	-	TRBJ2-1	TGTGCCCGCACCCGAACTAGCGGGCCTAGCTCCTACAATGAGCAGTTCTTC	CARTRTSGPSSYNEQFF
TRBV5-8	TRBD1	15	-	TRBJ2-1	TGTGCCAGCAGCCCCGGCGAAGGGACAGGTGGTGAGCAGTTCTTC	CASSPGEGTGGEQFF
TRBV9	TRBD1	15	-	TRBJ1-3	TGTGCCAGCAGCGTTTCCGGGACAGCTGGAAACACCATATATTTT	CASSVSGTAGNTIYF
TRBV15	-	13	-	TRBJ1-1	TGTGCCACCAGCCGGGAACCGAACACTGAAGCTTTCTTT	CATSREPNTEAFF
TRBV2	TRBD1	15	-	TRBJ1-5	TGTGCCAGCAGCCTCGGACAGGAGGCTCGGCAGCCCCAGCATTTT	CASSLGQEARQPQHF
TRBV10-3	TRBD1	12	-	TRBJ2-3	TGTGCCACCCGACAGGGGACAGATACGCAGTATTTT	CATRQGTDTQYF
TRBV6-5	-	15	-	TRBJ1-4	TGTGCCAGCAGTACCACGGGGGGCGCGGGTGAAAAACTGTTTTTT	CASSTTGGAGEKLFF
TRBV5-1	-	14	-	TRBJ2-7	TGCGCCAGCAGCTCCCGGGCAGGGTTCTACGAGCAGTACTTC	CASSSRAGFYEQYF
TRBV6-1	-	13	-	TRBJ1-5	TGTGCCAGCAGTGAACACCTTATGAGGCCCCAGCATTTT	CASSEHLMRPQHF
TRBV4-1	TRBD1	16	-	TRBJ1-3	TGCGCCAGCAGCCAACGACTGACAGGGGCTGGAAACACCATATATTTT	CASSQRLTGAGNTIYF
TRBV13	-	13	-	TRBJ2-7	TGTGCCAGCAGCTTTAGACATACCTACGAGCAGTACTTC	CASSFRHTYEQYF
TRBV5-5	-	16	few	TRBJ1-6	TGTGCCAGCAGCCCACGAGAGAGCTCCTATAATTCACCCCTCCACTTT	CASSPRESSYNSPLHF
TRBV15	TRBD2	15	-	TRBJ2-3	TGTGCCACCGGGGGGACTAGCGGCATCACAGATACGCAGTATTTT	CATGGTSGITDTQYF
TRBV11-2	TRBD2	17	-	TRBJ2-7	TGTGCCAGCAGCTTATGGGCTAGCGGGGGCTCAGCCTACGAGCAGTACTTC	CASSLWASGGSAYEQYF
TRBV23-1	-	15	-	TRBJ1-1	TGCGCCAGCAGTCAATGCAAAACAGACGGTTTAGAAGCTTTCTTT	CASSQCKTDGLEAFF
TRBV12-3/TRBV12-4	-	12	-	TRBJ1-5	TGTGCCAGCAGTTTCACGGATCAGCCCCAGCATTTT	CASSFTDQPQHF
TRBV29-1	TRBD1	13	-	TRBJ2-7	TGCAGCGTTGGGGTAGGGGGCGGTTACGAGCAGTACTTC	CSVGVGGGYEQYF
TRBV18	-	16	-	TRBJ1-5	TGTGCCAGCTCACCAGGGGGGGCAGTCGCCGGGCAGCCCCAGCATTTT	CASSPGGAVAGQPQHF
TRBV6-5	-	13	-	TRBJ1-2	TGTGCCAGCAAAATATCCAGGGTACGTGGCTACACCTTC	CASKISRVRGYTF
TRBV6-5	-	13	-	TRBJ2-1	TGTGCCAGCAGCCCGACAGGATACAATGAGCAGTTCTTC	CASSPTGYNEQFF
TRBV12-3/TRBV12-4	-	12	-	TRBJ2-7	TGTGCCAGCAGTTTAGGTCTCCCCGAGCAGTACTTC	CASSLGLPEQYF
TRBV28	-	15	-	TRBJ1-5	TGTGCCAGCAGTTTATGGGGGAGGGGCAATCAGCCCCAGCATTTT	CASSLWGRGNQPQHF
TRBV7-2	-	14	-	TRBJ1-2	TGTGCCAGCAGCGGAGTTGGAGCATACTATGGCTACACCTTC	CASSGVGAYYGYTF
TRBV6-5	-	14	-	TRBJ1-5	TGTGCCAGCAGCCCAGACAGGAGCAATCAGCCCCAGCATTTT	CASSPDRSNQPQHF
TRBV5-6	-	12	-	TRBJ2-7	TGTGCCAGCAGCTCCCAAACCTACGAGCAGTACTTC	CASSSQTYEQYF
TRBV10-3	TRBD1	16	-	TRBJ2-7	TGTGCCATCAGTGAGAGGGGACAGGGCAATAGTTACGAGCAGTACTTC	CAISERGQGNSYEQYF
TRBV9	TRBD2	16	-	TRBJ2-3	TGTGCCAGCAGCGGACTAGCGGGGGAGCTCACAGATACGCAGTATTTT	CASSGLAGELTDTQYF
TRBV5-1	TRBD2	16	-	TRBJ2-7	TGCGCCAGCAGCTTGGCGGGCGGGGGAGGCTCCTACGAGCAGTACTTC	CASSLAGGGGSYEQYF
TRBV6-5	TRBD1	14	-	TRBJ1-2	TGTGCCAGCAGTCCCGGGGGGGACAGCTATGGCTACACCTTC	CASSPGGDSYGYTF